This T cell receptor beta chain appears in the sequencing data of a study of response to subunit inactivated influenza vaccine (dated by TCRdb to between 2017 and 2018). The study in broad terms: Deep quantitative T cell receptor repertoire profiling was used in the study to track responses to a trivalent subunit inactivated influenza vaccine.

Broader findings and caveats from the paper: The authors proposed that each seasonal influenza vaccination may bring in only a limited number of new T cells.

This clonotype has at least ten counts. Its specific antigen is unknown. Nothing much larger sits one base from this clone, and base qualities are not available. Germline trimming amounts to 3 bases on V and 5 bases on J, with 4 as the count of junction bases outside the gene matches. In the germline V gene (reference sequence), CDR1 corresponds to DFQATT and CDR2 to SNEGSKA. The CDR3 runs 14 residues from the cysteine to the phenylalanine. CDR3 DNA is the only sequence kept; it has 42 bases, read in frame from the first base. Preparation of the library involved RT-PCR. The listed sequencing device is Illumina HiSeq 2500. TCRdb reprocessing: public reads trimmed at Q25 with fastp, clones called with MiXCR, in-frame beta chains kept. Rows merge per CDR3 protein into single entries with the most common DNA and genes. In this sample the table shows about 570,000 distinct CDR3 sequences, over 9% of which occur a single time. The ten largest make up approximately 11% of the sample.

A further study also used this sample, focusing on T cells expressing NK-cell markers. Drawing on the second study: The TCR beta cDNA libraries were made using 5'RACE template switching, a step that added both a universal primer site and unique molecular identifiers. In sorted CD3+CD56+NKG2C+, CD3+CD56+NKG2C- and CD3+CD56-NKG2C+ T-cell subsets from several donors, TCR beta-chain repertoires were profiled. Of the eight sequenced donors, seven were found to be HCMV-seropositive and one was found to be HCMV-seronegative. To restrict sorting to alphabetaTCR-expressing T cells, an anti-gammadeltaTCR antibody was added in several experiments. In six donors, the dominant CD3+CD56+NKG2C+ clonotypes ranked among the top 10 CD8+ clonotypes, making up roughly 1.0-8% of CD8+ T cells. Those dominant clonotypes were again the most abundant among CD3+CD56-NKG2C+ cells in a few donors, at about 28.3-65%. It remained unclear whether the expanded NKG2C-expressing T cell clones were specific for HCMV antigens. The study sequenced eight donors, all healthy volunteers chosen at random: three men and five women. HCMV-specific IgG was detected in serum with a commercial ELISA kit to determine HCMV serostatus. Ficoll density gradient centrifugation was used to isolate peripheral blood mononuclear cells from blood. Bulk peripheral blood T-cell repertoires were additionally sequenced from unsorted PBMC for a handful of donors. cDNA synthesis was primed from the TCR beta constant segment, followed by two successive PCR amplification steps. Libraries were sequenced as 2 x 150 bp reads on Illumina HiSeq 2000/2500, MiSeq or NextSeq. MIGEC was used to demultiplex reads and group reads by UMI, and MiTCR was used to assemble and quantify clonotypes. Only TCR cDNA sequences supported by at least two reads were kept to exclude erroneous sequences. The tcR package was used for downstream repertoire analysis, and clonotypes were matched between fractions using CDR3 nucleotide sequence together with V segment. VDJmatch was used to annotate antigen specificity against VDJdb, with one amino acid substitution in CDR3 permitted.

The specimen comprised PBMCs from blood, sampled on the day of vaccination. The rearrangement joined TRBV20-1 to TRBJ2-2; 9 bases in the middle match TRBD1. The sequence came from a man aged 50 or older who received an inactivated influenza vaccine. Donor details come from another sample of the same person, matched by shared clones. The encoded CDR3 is CSARGQGLTGELFF. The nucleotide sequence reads TGCAGTGCTAGGGGACAGGGATTAACCGGGGAGCTGTTTTTT.